These 5 T cell receptor beta chains share one sample of origin, sequenced in a study of blood T cell repertoires in COVID-19. Clones were sequenced by immunoSEQ multiplex PCR, and TCRdb holds only the in-frame ones, with some missing. Among roughly 240,000 clones listed, 80% to 90% were seen once. The specimen was peripheral blood. These receptors were taken from a man aged 40-49 years who had recovered from COVID-19.

The rearrangement links TRBV6-5 to TRBJ2-7, with TRBD2 matching over 9 bases. The ends lost 7 bases at V and 1 base at J; junction bases unmatched: 8. Germline values: CDR1 MNHEY, CDR2 SVGAGI. CDR3 length: 15 residues. The CDR3 spells CASTGRSGGSYEQYF. The CDR3, as DNA: TGTGCCAGCACTGGGAGGAGCGGGGGGTCCTACGAGCAGTACTTC.

The rearrangement uses TRBV5-1 and TRBJ1-5, with D possibly matching TRBD1 (5 bases). This CDR3 has 15 residues. The germline V gene has CDR1 SGHRS and CDR2 YFSETQ. V lost 0 bases and J lost 2, with 9 bases in between. The CDR3 nucleotides are TGCGCCAGCAGCTTGGATGGGGGGGGCAATCAGCCCCAGCATTTT. This translates into CASSLDGGGNQPQHF.

The V gene is TRBV12-3 or TRBV12-4, the J gene TRBJ2-7; D perhaps matches TRBD1 (5 bases). V lost 3 bases and J lost 2, with 8 bases in between. The CDR3 runs to 13 residues. The CDR3 spells CASSLGRAYEQYF. As DNA, the CDR3 is TGTGCCAGCAGTTTGGGCAGGGCCTACGAGCAGTACTTC.

The gene calls are TRBV3-1 (or the pseudogene TRBV3-2) and TRBJ2-3; TRBD2 might be the D (5 bases). Trimming shortened V by 2 bases and J by 6 bases, and 9 bases separated the two germline ends. Germline loops: CDR1 LGHDT, CDR2 YNNKEL (reference sequence). The CDR3 is 13 residues long. CDR3 nucleotides: TGTGCCAGCAGCCAACGAGGGTCGGATACGCAGTATTTT. Its protein is CASSQRGSDTQYF.

This chain connects TRBV5-1 to TRBJ1-3, with TRBD1 identical over 7 bases. CDR3 length equals 15 residues. The germline V gene has CDR1 SGHRS and CDR2 YFSETQ. Unmatched junction bases numbered 6, after V lost 4 bases and J lost 2 bases. The CDR3 region has the DNA TGCGCCAGCAGCCCAGGGGGGACGGCTGGAAACACCATATATTTT. Its translation is CASSPGGTAGNTIYF.